The 31 T cell receptor beta chains below come from one sample, sequenced in a study of blood T cells in healthy people across ages. A sample-barcoded 5' primer and a J-beta primer mix were used in a second PCR of roughly 7 to 11 cycles. TCRdb reanalysed the 5' RACE reads using MiXCR and keeps one entry per CDR3 protein. This table has fewer than 1.5 million distinct CDR3 sequences, approximately 38% appearing once. What was sequenced was blood. The source of these receptors is a woman aged 18-29 years in good health.

The V and J genes are TRBV12-3 or TRBV12-4 and TRBJ1-5, with TRBD1 matching over 7 bases. The length of the CDR3 is 15 residues. Germline trimming cut 6 bases from V and 1 base from J; bases unmatched to any gene: 6. The CDR3: CASRQTGKSNQPQHF. The CDR3 nucleotides read TGTGCCAGCAGGCAGACAGGGAAGAGCAATCAGCCCCAGCATTTT.

This clonotype was seen more than once but under ten times. This chain joins TRBV6-5 and TRBJ2-7, with D uncertain. Deletions cut 5 bases from V and 6 bases from J, with 14 bases between. From germline, CDR1 is MNHEY and CDR2 SVGAGI. The CDR3 loop spans 13 amino acids. The CDR3 spells CASSKTLSREQYF. In DNA, the CDR3 is TGTGCCAGCAGTAAGACCTTGAGTCGCGAGCAGTACTTC.

This clonotype was recorded a few times. The chain is built from TRBV6-1 and TRBJ1-5, with D unclear. This CDR3 comprises 15 residues. Looked up from germline, CDR1 is MNHNS and CDR2 is SASEGT. V was clipped by 7 bases and J by 0 bases, with 13 bases between them. Written as DNA, the CDR3 is TGTGCCAGCACTCGGGTAGATGATAGCAATCAGCCCCAGCATTTT. This gives the protein CASTRVDDSNQPQHF.

This clonotype was picked up a small number of times. V is TRBV25-1 and J is TRBJ1-1; D possibly corresponds to TRBD1 (5 bases). The germline V gene encodes CDR1 MGHDK and CDR2 SYGVNS. The CDR3 totals 11 residues. V shed 10 bases and J shed 5 bases, with 11 bases lying between them. CDR3 region: CATRAGTEAFF. In DNA form, the CDR3 reads TGTGCCACCAGGGCAGGGACTGAAGCTTTCTTT.

The V and J genes are TRBV6-1 and TRBJ1-2; no clear D. The CDR3 covers 13 residues. Germline V gives CDR1 MNHNS, CDR2 SASEGT. Trimming shortened V by 0 bases and J by 8 bases, and 10 bases separated the two germline ends. The CDR3 is CASSEAGERGYTF. In nucleotides, the CDR3 is TGTGCCAGCAGTGAAGCAGGCGAAAGGGGCTACACCTTC.

Here the CDR3 reads CASRRTGLTYEQYF. The CDR3 coding sequence is TGTGCCAGCAGGCGGACAGGGCTTACTTACGAGCAGTACTTC. The chain employs TRBV6-5 and TRBJ2-5; 8 bases align to TRBD1. Matching the DNA end better, TRBJ2-7 makes the J call doubtful. Germline V gives CDR1 MNHEY, CDR2 SVGAGI. The CDR3 totals 14 residues.

This clonotype was recorded a few times. This chain joins TRBV20-1 and TRBJ1-2; tentative D call: TRBD1 (6 bases). Germline V CDR1 and CDR2: DFQATT, SNEGSKA (reference sequence). The CDR3 is 14 amino acids. Trimming removed 6 bases from V and 4 bases from J, with 18 bases in between. The chain's CDR3 is CSARPGGATYGYTF. The CDR3 coding sequence is TGCAGTGCCCGACCGGGGGGGGCGACCTATGGCTACACCTTC.

V usage is TRBV6-6 and J usage is TRBJ2-5; 10 nucleotides line up with TRBD1. The end of the DNA is better explained by TRBJ2-7, so the J call may be wrong. The CDR3 is 14 amino acids. Germline V gene lookup returns CDR1 MNHNY and CDR2 SVGAGI (reference sequence). The CDR3: CASSHGTGVFEQYF. CDR3 sequence (DNA): TGTGCCAGCAGTCACGGGACAGGGGTCTTCGAGCAGTACTTC.

In this sample, this clonotype turned up a few times. The J gene is TRBJ2-2, the V gene TRBV20-1; D may be TRBD1 (5 bases). The CDR3 length is 13 residues. With 6 bases removed from V and 0 bases from J, the gap between germline ends came to 8 bases. Germline V gene sequence: CDR1 DFQATT, CDR2 SNEGSKA (reference sequence). As DNA, the CDR3 is TGCAGTGCCACACAGGCGAACACCGGGGAGCTGTTTTTT. Translating gives CSATQANTGELFF.

V is TRBV20-1 and J is TRBJ2-7, with TRBD2 as a possible D gene (6 bases). This CDR3 is 15 amino acids long. The V gene lost 1 base and the J gene lost 0 bases, with 13 bases spanning the gap. CDR1 is DFQATT, CDR2 SNEGSKA, per germline (reference sequence). CDR3 coding DNA: TGCAGTGCTAGAGTCGGAGGGTATCCCTCCTACGAGCAGTACTTC. It encodes CSARVGGYPSYEQYF.

V usage is TRBV10-3 and J usage is TRBJ1-4; TRBD1 agrees at 8 bases. CDR1 ENHRY and CDR2 SYGVKD come from the germline V gene. The CDR3 consists of 14 residues. The junction had 8 bases not matched to a gene; V was cut back by 6 bases and J by 8 bases. The CDR3 nucleotides are TGTGCCATCAGCGACGGGACAGGTTTCGAAAAACTGTTTTTT. Translation gives CAISDGTGFEKLFF.

The chain employs TRBV20-1 and TRBJ2-7, with 15 nucleotides matching TRBD2. This CDR3 is built from 15 residues. Germline V gives CDR1 DFQATT, CDR2 SNEGSKA (reference sequence). V lost 5 bases, J lost 7 bases, and 9 bases stayed unmatched. The CDR3 bases are TGCAGTGCTCCAAGGACTAGCGGGGGGGGCAATGAGCAGTACTTC. It codes for CSAPRTSGGGNEQYF.

Concerning this clonotype itself: A much larger clone differs from this one at a single base, so this may be a read error. The gene calls are TRBV20-1 and TRBJ2-1; 10 positions agree with TRBD1. The J call may be wrong; the DNA end is better matched by TRBJ2-7. This CDR3 is 15 amino acids long. Germline-derived CDR1 and CDR2 are DFQATT and SNEGSKA (reference sequence). This CDR3 reads CSARELGQGTYEQYF. CDR3 sequence (DNA): TGCAGTGCTAGAGAGTTGGGACAGGGGACCTACGAGCAGTACTTC.

CDR3 in amino acids: CASSSERVGYTF. In DNA form, the CDR3 reads TGTGCCAGCTCCTCAGAGAGGGTCGGCTACACCTTC. The V and J genes are TRBV2 and TRBJ1-2, with D uncertain. Germline-derived CDR1 and CDR2 are SNHLY and FYNNEI. Trimming stripped 8 bases from V and 8 bases from J, with 15 bases between. The CDR3 runs 12 residues. The full variable domain, completed using reference TRBV2 and TRBJ1-2, is EPEVTQTPSHQVTQMGQEVILRCVPISNHLYFYWYRQILGQKVEFLVSFYNNEISEKSEIFDDQFSVERPDGSNFTLKIRSTKLEDSAMYFCASSSERVGYTFGSGTRLTVV.

This clonotype was found a few times. The chain employs TRBV5-1 and TRBJ1-1; D remains unclear. CDR3 size: 13 residues. Between the trimmed V and J ends, which lost 4 bases and 1 base, there was a span of 8 bases. Germline V lookup: CDR1 SGHRS, CDR2 YFSETQ. CDR3 in amino acids: CASSMDGNTEAFF. In nucleotides, the CDR3 is TGCGCCAGCAGCATGGACGGGAACACTGAAGCTTTCTTT.

Points on this clonotype: A much larger clone lies one base from this, so it may be a read error. The V gene is TRBV12-3 or TRBV12-4, the J gene TRBJ2-1, with 8 bases that match TRBD1. The CDR3 is 15 residues long. The CDR3 region is CVSSQTGANNNEQFF. The CDR3 DNA reads as TGTGTCAGCAGTCAGACAGGGGCGAATAACAATGAGCAGTTCTTC.

Concerning this clonotype: It may be a read error: a sequence one base away is much more abundant. The chain has TRBV29-1 and TRBJ2-5; D ambiguous. Germline lookup yields CDR1 SQVTM and CDR2 ANQGSEA. V was clipped by 4 bases and J by 5 bases, with 11 bases between them. The CDR3 loop spans 12 amino acids. CDR3 DNA sequence: TGCAGCGTTGGCTTTGTGGGGGAGACCCAGTACTTC. This gives the protein CSVGFVGETQYF.

This chain connects TRBV25-1 to TRBJ2-7; D remains unclear. V lost 3 bases and J lost 0, with 9 bases in between. In germline, CDR1 is MGHDK, CDR2 SYGVNS. CDR3 length: 14 amino acids. The CDR3: CASSEKKGSYEQYF. Written as DNA, the CDR3 is TGTGCCAGCAGTGAGAAGAAAGGCTCCTACGAGCAGTACTTC.

This chain links TRBV20-1 with TRBJ1-4; TRBD1 is a possible D gene (6 bases). CDR1 DFQATT and CDR2 SNEGSKA come from the germline V gene (reference sequence). Trimming pared 5 bases from V and 5 bases from J, leaving 18 bases between. CDR3 size: 15 residues. The CDR3 nucleotides are TGCAGTGCTCGGGCTATCAGGGGACACAATGAAAAACTGTTTTTT. Protein: CSARAIRGHNEKLFF.

This chain joins TRBV5-1 and TRBJ2-7; TRBD1 agrees at 8 bases. Germline values: CDR1 SGHRS, CDR2 YFSETQ. The CDR3 contains 15 residues. V lost 3 bases, J lost 3 bases, and 8 bases stayed unmatched. Written as DNA, the CDR3 is TGCGCCAGCAGCTCGGCACGCAGGGGGCTCTACGAGCAGTACTTC. Translating gives CASSSARRGLYEQYF.

This clonotype was counted between two and nine times. The chain employs TRBV6-5 and TRBJ1-2; D is uncertain. The CDR3 covers 14 residues. V was trimmed by 5 bases and J by 4 bases, leaving 14 bases between them. CDR1 and CDR2 from the germline V gene are MNHEY and SVGAGI. In DNA form, the CDR3 reads TGTGCCAGCAGTCCAGATTTGGGGTTCTATGGCTACACCTTC. Protein sequence: CASSPDLGFYGYTF.

The J gene is TRBJ2-5, the V gene TRBV20-1, with 7 bases fitting TRBD2. Germline V CDR1 and CDR2: DFQATT, SNEGSKA (reference sequence). This CDR3 contains 15 residues. Trimming took 0 bases from V and 5 from J; bases not matched to a gene: 9. Here the CDR3 reads CSARDPTGGGETQYF. Here the CDR3 DNA reads TGCAGTGCTAGAGATCCGACGGGAGGCGGTGAGACCCAGTACTTC.

This clonotype was detected a few times. The rearrangement joins TRBV4-1 to TRBJ1-2; 10 nucleotides match TRBD1. This CDR3 region has 20 residues. The germline V gene encodes CDR1 MGHRA and CDR2 YSYEKL. After removal of 0 bases from V and 2 bases from J, the junction contained 15 bases not matched to a gene. The CDR3, as DNA: TGCGCCAGCAGCCAAGATGGGACAGGGGCCCCAGGTCTTCCCAACTATGGCTACACCTTC. It codes for CASSQDGTGAPGLPNYGYTF.

To note about this clonotype: A much larger clone differs by one base, so this may be a read error. The chain uses TRBV4-1 and TRBJ2-1; a weak D match, TRBD2 (5 bases). The length of the CDR3 is 14 residues. Germline loops: CDR1 MGHRA, CDR2 YSYEKL. The CDR3, as DNA: TGCGCCAGCAGCCTAGCGCCCAGATACAATAAGCAGTTCTTC. This encodes CASSLAPRYNKQFF.

The sample holds a few counts of this clonotype. The gene calls are TRBV30 and TRBJ1-1; possibly TRBD1 for D (5 bases). Trimming removed 2 bases from V and 4 bases from J, with 8 bases in between. CDR1 is GTSNPN and CDR2 is SVGIG in the germline V gene (reference sequence). The CDR3 is 12 amino acids. The CDR3 loop reads CAWSRQGTEAFF. The CDR3 DNA sequence: TGTGCCTGGAGTAGGCAGGGCACTGAAGCTTTCTTT.

CDR3 DNA: TGTGCCAGCAGCGGACGAGCGGGGGTGGTAGAGCTGTTTTTT. It encodes CASSGRAGVVELFF. The V and J genes are TRBV6-2 or TRBV6-3 and TRBJ2-2; 8 nucleotides line up with TRBD2. Trimming at V came to 6 bases and at J to 11 bases, leaving 11 bases not matched to a gene. This CDR3 is 14 amino acids long. Germline CDR1 reads MNHEY; CDR2 reads SVGEGT.

The gene calls are TRBV4-1 and TRBJ2-7; D gene ambiguous. This CDR3 contains 15 residues. Trimming removed 1 base from V and 3 bases from J, with 13 bases in between. CDR1 and CDR2 from the germline V gene are MGHRA and YSYEKL. The DNA for the CDR3 is TGCGCCAGCAGCCAAGGAGGTACACTGAGCTACGAGCAGTACTTC. Its protein is CASSQGGTLSYEQYF.

CDR3 DNA sequence: TGTGCCACCAGTGAAAGCCGGGGGATTACCTACAATGAGCAGTACTTC. Protein sequence: CATSESRGITYNEQYF. J is TRBJ2-5 and V is TRBV24-1; D is possibly TRBD2 (6 bases). The CDR3 length is 16 residues. Trimming took 4 bases from V and 11 from J, leaving 25 bases between them. Germline V gene lookup returns CDR1 KGHDR and CDR2 SFDVKD.

The chain carries TRBV2 and TRBJ2-6; possibly TRBD1 or TRBD2 for D (5 bases each). With 7 bases removed from V and 3 bases from J, the gap between germline ends came to 10 bases. Germline V gene lookup returns CDR1 SNHLY and CDR2 FYNNEI. The CDR3 consists of 14 residues. DNA for the CDR3: TGTGCCAGCAATTGGGGGTATGGGGCCAACGTCCTGACTTTC. Its translation is CASNWGYGANVLTF.

Ten or more counts support this clonotype. The rearrangement joins TRBV29-1 to TRBJ1-2; 10 bases agree with TRBD1. The CDR3 extends over 12 amino acids. V lost 6 bases to trimming and J lost 3 bases; unmatched junction nucleotides: 1. Germline V gene sequence: CDR1 SQVTM, CDR2 ANQGSEA. CDR3 sequence reads: CSVGQGDYGYTF. CDR3 DNA: TGCAGCGTCGGACAGGGGGACTATGGCTACACCTTC.

V is TRBV11-2 and J is TRBJ2-3, with a tentative D call TRBD2 (5 bases). Deletions cut 0 bases from V and 8 bases from J, with 12 bases between. From germline, CDR1 is SGHAT and CDR2 FQNNGV. There are 14 residues in the CDR3. CDR3 residues: CASSLDPDAGTQYF. CDR3 nucleotide sequence: TGTGCCAGCAGCTTAGACCCAGATGCGGGTACGCAGTATTTT. The complete variable domain, with remaining parts taken from reference TRBV11-2 and TRBJ2-3, reads EAGVAQSPRYKIIEKRQSVAFWCNPISGHATLYWYQQILGQGPKLLIQFQNNGVVDDSQLPKDRFSAERLKGVDSTLKIQPAKLEDSAVYLCASSLDPDAGTQYFGPGTRLTVL.